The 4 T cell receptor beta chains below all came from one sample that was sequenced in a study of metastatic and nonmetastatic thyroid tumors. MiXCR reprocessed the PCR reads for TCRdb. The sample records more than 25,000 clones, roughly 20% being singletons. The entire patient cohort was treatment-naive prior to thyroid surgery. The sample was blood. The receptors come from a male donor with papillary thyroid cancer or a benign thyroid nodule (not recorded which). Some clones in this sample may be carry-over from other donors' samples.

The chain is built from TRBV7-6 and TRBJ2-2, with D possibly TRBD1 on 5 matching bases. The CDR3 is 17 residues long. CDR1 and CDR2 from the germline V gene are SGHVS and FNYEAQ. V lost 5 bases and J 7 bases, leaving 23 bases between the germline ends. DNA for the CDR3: TGTGCCAGCAGCCCATCTTTGGTGGGGCACTATATCGGGGAGCTGTTTTTT. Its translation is CASSPSLVGHYIGELFF.

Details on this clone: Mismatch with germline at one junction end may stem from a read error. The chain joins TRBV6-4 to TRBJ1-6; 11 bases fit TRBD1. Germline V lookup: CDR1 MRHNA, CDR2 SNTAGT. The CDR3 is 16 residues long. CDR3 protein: CASRRTGGGYNSPLNF. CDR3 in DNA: TGTGCCAGCAGACGGACAGGGGGCGGCTATAATTCACCCCTCAACTTT.

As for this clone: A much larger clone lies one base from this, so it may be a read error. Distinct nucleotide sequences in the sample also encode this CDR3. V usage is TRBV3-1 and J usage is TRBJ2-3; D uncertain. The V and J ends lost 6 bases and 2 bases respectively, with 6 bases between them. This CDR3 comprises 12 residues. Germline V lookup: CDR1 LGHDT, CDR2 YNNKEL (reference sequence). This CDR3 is CASSGLTDTQYF. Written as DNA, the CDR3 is TGTGCCAGCAGTGGCCTCACAGATACGCAGTATTTT.

CDR3: CASSYSSSYNEQFF. The CDR3 nucleotides are TGTGCCAGCAGTTACTCTAGCTCTTACAATGAGCAGTTCTTC. The chain links TRBV6-6 to TRBJ2-1; D is unresolved. V lost 0 bases to trimming and J lost 4 bases, with 7 bases between them. CDR1 and CDR2 (germline): MNHNY, SVGAGI (reference sequence). This CDR3 spans 14 amino acids.